Described below is a single T cell receptor beta chain sequence and its context. Its antigen remains unknown. Treatment specified: oral pan-JAK inhibitor, 5-10 mg twice daily. Those with alopecia areata gave lesional scalp punch biopsies and peripheral blood. The sample originates from a study of CD8+ T cells in alopecia areata. Study summary: Treated individuals took tofacitinib by mouth, 5 to 10 mg twice daily. The duration of tofacitinib was 6 to 18 months, with 6 months off drug afterward. Study-level points and caveats: Administration of tofacitinib significantly diminished scalp clonality and expanded CD8+ clones within the top 100.

Following extraction, RNA underwent reverse transcription to cDNA, which served as the sequencing template. TCRdb's copy holds only in-frame clones and misses some; the assay was immunoSEQ multiplex PCR. The sample holds some 200,000 clones, roughly 64% seen once. Germline V gene data show CDR1 as MNHEY and CDR2 as SMNVEV (reference sequence). V dropped 3 bases and J dropped 2 bases, with 6 bases sitting between them. This CDR3 is 13 amino acids long. The V and J genes are TRBV27 and TRBJ2-3; D is uncertain. Material: CD4+ T cells sorted from blood, obtained at week 24, from a patient treated with tofacitinib. The source is a human donor with alopecia areata. The CDR3 DNA reads TGTGCCAGCAGTTTTTCCTCCACAGATACGCAGTATTTT. Translation: CASSFSSTDTQYF.